This T cell receptor beta chain appears in the sequencing data of a study of CD8+ T cells in alopecia areata. Study observations and caveats: Scalp clonality, along with expanded CD8+ clones among the top 100, was significantly decreased by tofacitinib. Sequencing of scalp tissue also captures the resident alphabeta T cells of normal skin. Compared with mice, patients displayed less clear TCR sharing, possibly for HLA-related reasons.

This CDR3 contains 15 residues. Germline CDR1 SEHNR, CDR2 FQNEAQ (reference sequence). V gave up 6 bases and J gave up 3 bases, with 17 bases separating them. Once RNA had been extracted, it was reverse transcribed into cDNA to act as the sequencing template. Assay used: immunoSEQ multiplex PCR; TCRdb lists only in-frame clones, some missing. The data hold about 160,000 clones, with 50% to 65% observed a single time. In its sample, this clone was seen once. Its antigen is unidentified. Stated treatment: oral pan-JAK inhibitor, 5-10 mg twice daily. The TCR originated in a human donor with alopecia areata. Here the sequenced sample was CD4+ T cells sorted from blood, taken at week 24, from a patient treated with tofacitinib. The gene calls are TRBV7-9 and TRBJ2-5, with D possibly being TRBD1 (6 bases). The CDR3 DNA reads TGTGCCAGCAGGCATCAGGGGTCTTCCAAAGAGACCCAGTACTTC. It translates to CASRHQGSSKETQYF.